Described below is a single TCR beta chain sequence and its context. Its specificity is unknown. Germline is not matched at one junction end, which may reflect a read error. Germline lookup yields CDR1 PRHDT and CDR2 FYEKMQ (reference sequence). The CDR3 runs to 15 residues. The PCR made use of 60 Vbeta and 13 Jbeta primers. Assay used: immunoSEQ multiplex PCR; TCRdb lists only in-frame clones, some missing. The sample has approximately 180,000 clones, 87% seen once. The data belong to a study of cytomegalovirus exposure and HLA in healthy donors. Findings and limits, study-wide: The majority of CMV-associated TCR beta chains were reported as apparently HLA-restricted in a later analysis. Earlier analysis found most TCR beta V segments productive about 87% or about 30% of the time. Later on, an analysis found that several of the most significant clusters appeared to be linked to common viral pathogens, which included parvovirus B19.

V gene TRBV13 combines with J gene TRBJ2-4, with 14 bases identical to TRBD2. This TCR came from a girl in the first two years of life in good health and CMV-seronegative. The specimen was PBMCs. The CDR3 sequence is CASSPGLAGASIQHF. The CDR3 nucleotides are TGTGCCAGCAGCCCGGGACTAGCGGGGGCCAGCATTCAGCACTTC.